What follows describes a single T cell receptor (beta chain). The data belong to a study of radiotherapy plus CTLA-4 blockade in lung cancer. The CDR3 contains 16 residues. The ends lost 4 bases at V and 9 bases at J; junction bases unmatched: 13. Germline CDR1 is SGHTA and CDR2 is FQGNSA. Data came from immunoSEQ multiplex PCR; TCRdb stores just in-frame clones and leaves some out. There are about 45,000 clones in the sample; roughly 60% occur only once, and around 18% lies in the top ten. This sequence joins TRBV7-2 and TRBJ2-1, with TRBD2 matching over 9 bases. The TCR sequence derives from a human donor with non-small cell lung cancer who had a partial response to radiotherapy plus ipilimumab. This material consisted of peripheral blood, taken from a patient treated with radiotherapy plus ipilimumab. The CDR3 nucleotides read TGTGCCAGCAGCTCCCGACTAGCGGCCCACCTTGGTGAGCAGTTCTTC. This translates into CASSSRLAAHLGEQFF.